Listed below are T cell receptor beta chains from one sample, sequenced in a study of shared T cell receptors in the human thymus. The protocol was immunoSEQ multiplex PCR, while the TCRdb copy is restricted to in-frame clones and leaves out a portion. The sample records around 730,000 clones, approximately 83% being singletons. The sample also formed part of further work on human thymus T cells.

Sample: thymocytes. These receptors were taken from a girl under two years old with a congenital heart defect. Both conserved end residues are part of each CDR3. Each record gives: V gene, J gene, CDR3 protein.

V: TRBV28
J: TRBJ2-7
CDR3: CASAGGTSYEQYF

V: TRBV4-3
J: TRBJ1-2
CDR3: CASSLRGRYYGYTF

V: TRBV7-8
J: TRBJ2-5
CDR3: CASSLSSLGQFQETQYF

V: TRBV5-1
J: TRBJ2-1
CDR3: CASSPVIAWEQFF

V: TRBV28
J: TRBJ1-2
CDR3: CASTSPGGYTF

V: TRBV5-1
J: TRBJ2-1
CDR3: CASSSKLSPPRSYNEQFF

V: TRBV28
J: TRBJ2-7
CDR3: CASNLPTGWGEQYF

V: TRBV7-6
J: TRBJ1-1
CDR3: CASSPFGGDTEAFF

V: TRBV5-8
J: TRBJ1-5
CDR3: CASSLYSPGQPQHF

V: TRBV19
J: TRBJ2-5
CDR3: CARLAGQGETQYF

V: TRBV9
J: TRBJ2-3
CDR3: CASSVLRGAATDTQYF

V: TRBV20-1
J: TRBJ1-1
CDR3: CTDYRNTEAFF

V: TRBV4-3
J: TRBJ2-2
CDR3: CASSQDWGDRNTGELFF

V: TRBV5-1
J: TRBJ1-2
CDR3: CASWGFLQGNYGYTF

V: TRBV5-4
J: TRBJ2-7
CDR3: CASSPKTGSYEQYF

V: TRBV18
J: TRBJ1-2
CDR3: CASSDEDGYTF

V: TRBV4-3
J: TRBJ2-2
CDR3: CASSQDGPSQAGELFF

V: TRBV27
J: TRBJ2-2
CDR3: CASSFHQGNNTGELFF

V: TRBV5-4
J: TRBJ2-1
CDR3: CASSWGQGWLNEQFF

V: TRBV9
J: TRBJ1-2
CDR3: CASSGGGRNYGYTF

V: TRBV7-8
J: TRBJ1-1
CDR3: CASSLVHRVGAEAFF

V: TRBV19
J: TRBJ2-2
CDR3: CASTPPEVEGNTGELFF

V: TRBV5-6
J: TRBJ1-2
CDR3: CASSLGGSRYGYTF

V: TRBV11-2
J: TRBJ2-2
CDR3: CASSPGVDTGELFF

V: TRBV14
J: TRBJ1-2
CDR3: CASSRRGYGYTF

V: TRBV27
J: TRBJ1-1
CDR3: CASSLGGIGVKGGLTEAFF

V: TRBV4-3
J: TRBJ1-1
CDR3: CASSQLTQGPGDTEAFF

V: TRBV5-4
J: TRBJ1-2
CDR3: CASSLLPQGDGYTF

V: TRBV5-1
J: TRBJ1-2
CDR3: CASSLDGAVVSRTF

V: TRBV9
J: TRBJ1-1
CDR3: CASSVGWQSEAFF

V: TRBV7-6
J: TRBJ1-2
CDR3: CASSKRGGRVNYGYTF

V: TRBV6-4
J: TRBJ1-3
CDR3: CASRGVFGNTIYF

V: TRBV5-4
J: TRBJ1-2
CDR3: CASSMTPNYGYTF

V: TRBV11-2
J: TRBJ2-7
CDR3: CASSLGGNRREPYEQYF

V: TRBV6-1
J: TRBJ2-3
CDR3: CASSGPGLAGAPSTDTQYF

V: TRBV15
J: TRBJ2-3
CDR3: CATSSPGQPTDTQYF

V: TRBV10-1
J: TRBJ2-1
CDR3: CASSDLPHGRGTYNEQFF

V: TRBV2
J: TRBJ2-1
CDR3: CASSDSGWGRFF

V: TRBV28
J: TRBJ2-5
CDR3: CASSFEVETQETQYF

V: TRBV7-9
J: TRBJ1-2
CDR3: CASSLAVQGGGGYTF

V: TRBV2
J: TRBJ2-7
CDR3: CASSDVGGDRYEQYF

V: TRBV7-7
J: TRBJ2-1
CDR3: CASSPSGSSYNEQFF